This TCR beta chain was captured in a study of CD8 T cells in ankylosing spondylitis. This CDR3 region has 15 residues. Germline CDR1 reads LGHNA; CDR2 reads YNFKEQ. V lost 0 bases and J lost 1, with 10 bases in between. General study findings and limits: Among TCR beta sequences, a motif of under ten highly homologous variants appeared characteristic of ankylosing spondylitis blood.

Generation of TCR beta libraries employed quantitative 5'-RACE incorporating molecular barcodes. MiXCR, run by TCRdb on the 5' RACE reads, gives a single entry per CDR3 protein. The sample shows roughly 120,000 distinct CDR3 sequences, 12% to 15% of them seen only once. This clonotype was counted only a few times. Its specificity is unknown. Sequences were obtained from blood, either unsorted or a sorted T cell fraction (not recorded which). This rearrangement joins TRBV4-2 to TRBJ2-7; D uncertain. The sequence was obtained from a female donor with ankylosing spondylitis or in good health (not recorded which). CDR3 DNA sequence: TGTGCCAGCAGCCAAGAGGGCGGCAAATCCTACGAGCAGTACTTC. Its translation: CASSQEGGKSYEQYF.